The present entry profiles one T cell receptor (beta chain) with its context. The data derive from a study of blood T cell repertoires in COVID-19. Background on the study: Donors in the United States, Italy and Spain gave samples during acute or convalescent COVID-19.

V lost 0 bases, J lost 4 bases, and 13 bases lay in between. The CDR3 has 15 residues. CDR1 and CDR2 from the germline V gene are GTSNPN and SVGIG (reference sequence). Self-reported history from a screening survey and questionnaire set each donor's cohort. All exposed participants met a person with COVID-19 within 2 weeks before entering the study. Original analysis: Amplification of reference gene primers provided the estimated nucleated cell counts. This table comes from immunoSEQ multiplex PCR, and its TCRdb copy is limited to in-frame clones, with some not included. V and J calls and clone size are copied from that table; D and trimming were computed from the DNA. The sample has a few hundred thousand clones, approximately 89% seen once.

The rearrangement uses TRBV30 and TRBJ1-5; weak D call: TRBD1 (6 bases). This TCR was recovered from a woman in her thirties or forties who had been exposed to COVID-19. Sequenced sample: PBMCs or T cells enriched from blood (not recorded which). The CDR3: CAWSVEGGTNQPQHF. CDR3 DNA: TGTGCCTGGAGTGTGGAAGGGGGTACGAATCAGCCCCAGCATTTT. The complete variable domain, with remaining parts taken from reference TRBV30 and TRBJ1-5, reads SQTIHQWPATLVQPVGSPLSLECTVEGTSNPNLYWYRQAAGRGLQLLFYSVGIGQISSEVPQNLSASRPQDRQFILSSKKLLLSDSGFYLCAWSVEGGTNQPQHFGDGTRLSIL.